This is a list of T cell receptor beta chains from one sample in a study of blood T cell repertoires in COVID-19. Measured with immunoSEQ multiplex PCR; TCRdb has only the in-frame clones, and not every one. The sample has 280,000 or so clones, approximately 88% seen once. Sequencing was carried out using peripheral blood. The receptor set was obtained from a man younger than 30 with active or convalescent COVID-19. Both conserved end residues are part of each CDR3. D genes are given only for firm matches. Clone sizes are given selectively: once, few, many, or a class where the clone is expanded.

V	D	J	size	DNA	CDR3
TRBV4-1	-	TRBJ2-7	-	TGCGCCAGCAGCCAAGAGGACACAGCCTACGAGCAGTACTTC	CASSQEDTAYEQYF
TRBV7-9	-	TRBJ1-2	-	TGTGCCAGCAGCTTAGGCAGGCCTGGCTACACCTTC	CASSLGRPGYTF
TRBV19	TRBD1	TRBJ1-5	-	TGTGCCAGTAGCCTTGCGACAGGGATGAGCAATCAGCCCCAGCATTTT	CASSLATGMSNQPQHF
TRBV12-1	-	TRBJ1-5	-	TGTGCCAGCAGCTTTTTTGAGACAGGAAATCAGCCCCAGCATTTT	CASSFFETGNQPQHF
TRBV19	-	TRBJ1-1	-	TGTGCCAGTAGTTTCCGGAACACTGAAGCTTTCTTT	CASSFRNTEAFF
TRBV13	TRBD2	TRBJ2-7	-	TGTGCCAGTACCGGGACTAGGGACACCTACGAGCAGTACTTC	CASTGTRDTYEQYF
TRBV3-1/TRBV3-2	-	TRBJ1-1	-	TGTGCCAGCAGCCAAGCAGGGACAAGCGTCGGAGCTTTCTTT	CASSQAGTSVGAFF
TRBV9	-	TRBJ2-7	-	TGTGCCAGCAGCCCAGCTATCCTGGAGGGCTACGAGCAGTACTTC	CASSPAILEGYEQYF
TRBV20-1	TRBD1	TRBJ1-2	once	TGCAGTGCTAGTGATTCAGGGGGCAACTATGGCTACACCTTC	CSASDSGGNYGYTF
TRBV9	-	TRBJ1-4	-	TGTGCCAGCAGCCTCCCGGGGGCTAATGAAAAACTGTTTTTT	CASSLPGANEKLFF
TRBV11-2	TRBD1	TRBJ2-7	-	TGTGCCAGCAGCTTTGGGGGGACAGGGTACTACGAGCAGTACTTC	CASSFGGTGYYEQYF
TRBV9	TRBD2	TRBJ2-1	-	TGTGCCAGCAGCCTAGACCAGGGACTACCATACAATGAGCAGTTCTTC	CASSLDQGLPYNEQFF
TRBV21-1	-	TRBJ2-7	-	TGTGCCAGCAGCAAAAAGGGCAGGGGGTACGAGCAGTACTTC	CASSKKGRGYEQYF
TRBV2	-	TRBJ2-7	-	TGTGCCAGCACCTGGAGGGGAAACGACGAGCAGTACTTC	CASTWRGNDEQYF
TRBV19	-	TRBJ1-1	-	TGTGCCAGTAGCCAGGTCACGAACACTGAAGCTTTCTTT	CASSQVTNTEAFF
TRBV6-1	-	TRBJ2-1	-	TGTGCCAGCAGTGAACGGGGTAGCTCCTACAATGAGCAGTTCTTC	CASSERGSSYNEQFF
TRBV5-1	-	TRBJ2-2	-	TGCGCCAGCAGCCCCCGGAACACCGGGGAGCTGTTTTTT	CASSPRNTGELFF
TRBV7-2	-	TRBJ1-3	-	TGTGCCAGCAGCTTACGAGGGATTGGCACTGGAAACACCATATATTTT	CASSLRGIGTGNTIYF
TRBV3-1/TRBV3-2	-	TRBJ1-2	-	TGTGCCAGCAGCCAAGTGAATGGAGGGGATGGCTACACCTTC	CASSQVNGGDGYTF
TRBV5-1	TRBD1	TRBJ1-5	-	TGCGCCAGCAGCCTAGGGGGCCCTCAGCCCCAGCATTTT	CASSLGGPQPQHF
TRBV12-3/TRBV12-4	-	TRBJ1-6	-	TGTGCCAGCAGTCTCGGGTCTTCACCCCTCCACTTT	CASSLGSSPLHF
TRBV9	-	TRBJ2-3	-	TGTGCCAGCAGCGTAGCTTGGGGGGTAGATACGCAGTATTTT	CASSVAWGVDTQYF
TRBV18	TRBD1	TRBJ1-5	-	TGTGCCAGCTCACCGGACAGGGAATTCAATCAGCCCCAGCATTTT	CASSPDREFNQPQHF
TRBV10-3	TRBD1	TRBJ2-2	-	TGTGCCATCAGTGGGACGACAGGGGTACAGCGGACCGGGGAGCTGTTTTTT	CAISGTTGVQRTGELFF
TRBV5-6	-	TRBJ2-7	-	TGTGCCAGCAGCTTTGGGTTAGAAGGACATGTCTACGAGCAGTACTTC	CASSFGLEGHVYEQYF
TRBV7-9	TRBD2	TRBJ2-3	-	TGTGCCAGCAGCTTAACTAGCGGGGACACAGATACGCAGTATTTT	CASSLTSGDTDTQYF
TRBV18	-	TRBJ1-5	-	TGTGCCAGCTCACGGTTCGGAGGTTCGGCGGCCCAGCATTTT	CASSRFGGSAAQHF
TRBV4-3	TRBD1	TRBJ1-2	-	TGCGCCAGCAGCCAAGGAACTGGACAGGGCTATGGCTACACCTTC	CASSQGTGQGYGYTF
TRBV9	TRBD2	TRBJ2-3	-	TGTGCCAGCTCTAGCGGGGGGACAGATACGCAGTATTTT	CASSSGGTDTQYF
TRBV7-9	TRBD1	TRBJ1-1	-	TGTGCCAGCAGCTTAAAAGGGGGCCGGACTGAAGCTTTCTTT	CASSLKGGRTEAFF
TRBV21-1	-	TRBJ1-2	-	TGTGCCAGCAGCACGGACAAAACGATCCGTACGGACCGCCTGGCGGGCTACACCTTC	CASSTDKTIRTDRLAGYTF
TRBV10-3	-	TRBJ1-3	-	TGTGCCATCAGCAAGGGGGATGATCAGAACACCATATATTTT	CAISKGDDQNTIYF
TRBV11-2	-	TRBJ2-2	once	TGTGCCAGCAGCTTCGGTCTCACCGGGGAGCTGTTTTTT	CASSFGLTGELFF